This TCR beta chain was retrieved from a study of graft-versus-host responses after intestinal transplantation. Study at large: As for transplant type, recipients had multivisceral, liver-intestinal, or isolated intestinal grafts. Induction with anti-thymocyte globulin, then tacrolimus and steroids for about 3 years, was given to all recipients.

Produced via immunoSEQ multiplex PCR; TCRdb's table is partial and in-frame only. Of approximately 89,000 clones listed, approximately 90% are singletons. Study results and limitations: GvH clones were identified in recipient marrow, with some first appearing in ileum or blood.

Comment on this clone: The target antigen is unknown.

The CDR3 is made up of 16 amino acids. The V gene end was trimmed by 1 base and the J gene end by 10 bases; junction bases not matched to a gene: 9. Germline assignment: CDR1 LGHNA and CDR2 YNFKEQ. The material was PBMCs, obtained 450 to 460 days after intestinal transplant. V usage is TRBV4-2 and J usage is TRBJ1-6; TRBD1 aligns across 8 bases. The receptor was derived from a human patient who received an intestinal transplant, so some T cells may come from the graft donor. The CDR3 loop is CASSQVLGQVASPLHF. The DNA for the CDR3 is TGTGCCAGCAGCCAAGTCCTGGGACAGGTGGCCTCACCCCTCCACTTT.